The 13 T cell receptor beta chains below all came from one sample that was sequenced in a study of tumor T cells in aggressive B-cell lymphoma. The repertoire was sequenced with immunoSEQ multiplex PCR; TCRdb's copy has only in-frame clones and lacks some. The sample holds 6,000 to 9,000 clones; over 75% are singletons and the top ten take more than 5%. Sequenced sample: tumor tissue. The source of these receptors is an adult with diffuse large B cell lymphoma.

The V call is TRBV18, the J call TRBJ2-7, with D unclear. The germline V and J ends were trimmed by 6 bases and 7 bases, with 13 bases remaining between them. CDR1 and CDR2 from the germline V gene are KGHSH and LQKENI. The CDR3 has 12 amino acids. The CDR3 DNA sequence: TGTGCCAGCTCCCGCGACCTGGAGGAGCAGTACTTC. Translated: CASSRDLEEQYF.

The chain links TRBV19 to TRBJ2-7; D is perhaps TRBD1 (6 bases). Between the trimmed V and J ends, which lost 4 bases and 5 bases, there was a span of 9 bases. Germline CDR1 LNHDA, CDR2 SQIVND (reference sequence). This CDR3 is 12 amino acids long. The CDR3 is CASSTTGNEQYF. For the CDR3, the DNA is TGTGCCAGTAGTACGACAGGCAACGAGCAGTACTTC.

This clone was seen more than once but under ten times. This chain joins TRBV7-3 and TRBJ2-1, with 11 bases identical to TRBD2. The CDR3 totals 16 residues. Looked up from germline, CDR1 is SGHTA and CDR2 is FQGTGA. Trimming took 5 bases from V and 8 from J; bases not matched to a gene: 11. CDR3 nucleotides: TGTGCCAGCAGCAAGGACCTAGCGGGAGGAAGTCATGAGCAGTTCTTC. Protein product: CASSKDLAGGSHEQFF. The entire variable domain, with the rest obtained from reference TRBV7-3 and TRBJ2-1, is as follows: GAGVSQTPSNKVTEKGKYVELRCDPISGHTALYWYRQSLGQGPEFLIYFQGTGAADDSGLPNDRFFAVRPEGSVSTLKIQRTERGDSAVYLCASSKDLAGGSHEQFFGPGTRLTVL.

The chain links TRBV7-8 to TRBJ1-5; 8 bases map to TRBD1. Trimming cost V 5 bases and J 0 bases; bases outside gene matches: 9. Germline V CDR1 and CDR2: SGHVS, FQNEAQ. The CDR3 has 17 residues. Here the CDR3 reads CASSLPGQEYSNQPQHF. The CDR3 region has the DNA TGTGCCAGCAGCCTCCCGGGACAGGAGTATAGCAATCAGCCCCAGCATTTT.

In DNA, the CDR3 is TGCGCCAGCAGCCAAGGCGGGAGCTCCTACGAGCAGTACTTC. It specifies CASSQGGSSYEQYF. This chain joins TRBV4-3 and TRBJ2-7; 7 nucleotides match TRBD2. The CDR3 spans 14 residues. Germline-derived CDR1 and CDR2 are LGHNA and YSLEER. J gave up 0 bases and V 1 base, and 0 bases lay outside the gene matches.

This chain joins TRBV28 and TRBJ1-1; D call uncertain. Germline-derived CDR1 and CDR2 are MDHEN and SYDVKM. The CDR3 runs to 13 residues. V lost 3 bases and J 6 bases, leaving 11 bases between the germline ends. CDR3 nucleotide sequence: TGTGCCAGCAGTTTCCGGAGACCTGCTGAAGCTTTCTTT. Protein sequence: CASSFRRPAEAFF. The full variable domain, rest sourced from reference TRBV28 and TRBJ1-1, is DVKVTQSSRYLVKRTGEKVFLECVQDMDHENMFWYRQDPGLGLRLIYFSYDVKMKEKGDIPEGYSVSREKKERFSLILESASTNQTSMYLCASSFRRPAEAFFGQGTRLTVV.

J is TRBJ1-2 and V is TRBV18, with D possibly TRBD1 on 6 matching bases. CDR3 length: 15 residues. V gave up 1 base and J gave up 8 bases, with 17 bases separating them. CDR1 and CDR2 from the germline V gene are KGHSH and LQKENI. The CDR3 sequence: CASSPLLSRGWGYTF. CDR3 coding DNA: TGTGCCAGCTCACCACTTTTGTCCAGGGGCTGGGGCTACACCTTC.

This clone was found a few times. The chain has TRBV30 and TRBJ2-1; D may be TRBD2 (5 bases). Germline assignment: CDR1 GTSNPN and CDR2 SVGIG (reference sequence). The V end lost 4 bases, the J end lost 2 bases, and 15 bases lay between the germline ends. The length of the CDR3 is 15 residues. The CDR3 is CAWTTETTTYNEQFF. For the CDR3, the DNA is TGTGCCTGGACGACTGAGACTACCACCTACAATGAGCAGTTCTTC. The variable domain in full, with the rest retrieved from reference TRBV30 and TRBJ2-1, is SQTIHQWPATLVQPVGSPLSLECTVEGTSNPNLYWYRQAAGRGLQLLFYSVGIGQISSEVPQNLSASRPQDRQFILSSKKLLLSDSGFYLCAWTTETTTYNEQFFGPGTRLTVL.

This chain connects TRBV5-1 to TRBJ2-3; D is possibly TRBD2 (6 bases). V lost 1 base, J lost 2 bases, and 14 bases lay in between. This CDR3 spans 16 amino acids. CDR1 and CDR2 from the germline V gene are SGHRS and YFSETQ. The chain's CDR3 is CASSLLPGVDTDTQYF. The DNA for the CDR3 is TGCGCCAGCAGCTTGCTCCCGGGGGTGGACACAGATACGCAGTATTTT.

CDR3 region: CASTGQASSSFQYF. DNA for the CDR3: TGTGCCAGTACCGGACAGGCCTCCAGCTCATTTCAGTACTTC. V usage is TRBV19 and J usage is TRBJ2-4; 7 bases line up with TRBD1. The CDR3 extends over 14 amino acids. Germline CDR1 reads LNHDA; CDR2 reads SQIVND (reference sequence). V shed 7 bases, J shed 11 bases, and the junction held 14 bases outside the gene matches.

This clone was found once. The V call is TRBV7-8, the J call TRBJ2-7; 11 positions agree with TRBD2. The J segment lost 4 bases and the V segment lost 7 bases, leaving 21 bases of the junction unmatched. Germline CDR1 SGHVS, CDR2 FQNEAQ. CDR3 size: 19 residues. CDR3 region: CASTLSPWAPGLAAYEQYF. DNA for the CDR3: TGTGCCAGCACCCTCTCCCCTTGGGCTCCGGGACTAGCGGCTTACGAGCAGTACTTC.

J is TRBJ2-7 and V is TRBV7-9; 9 bases agree with TRBD1. V trimming: 5 bases; J trimming: 2 bases; junction bases outside the gene matches: 4. There are 14 residues in the CDR3. Germline V gene lookup returns CDR1 SEHNR and CDR2 FQNEAQ (reference sequence). The CDR3 sequence is CASSPWTGAYEQYF. For the CDR3, the DNA is TGTGCCAGCAGCCCGTGGACAGGGGCCTACGAGCAGTACTTC.

The chain combines TRBV27 with TRBJ1-2; TRBD1 aligns across 9 bases. J was trimmed by 3 bases and V by 4 bases; bases with no gene match: 0. Germline V gives CDR1 MNHEY, CDR2 SMNVEV (reference sequence). This CDR3 comprises 13 residues. CDR3 sequence reads: CASSYRGHYGYTF. For the CDR3, the DNA is TGTGCCAGCAGTTACAGGGGGCACTATGGCTACACCTTC.